The next 5 T cell receptor beta chains were all read from a single sample in a study of T cell changes during pregnancy in multiple sclerosis. Measured with immunoSEQ multiplex PCR; TCRdb has only the in-frame clones, and not every one. The profile shows 35,000 to 45,000 clones, around 94% of them singletons. The sequenced sample consisted of peripheral blood. These receptors came from a female donor with multiple sclerosis, enrolled in a pregnancy study.

This clone was seen only a few times. Written as DNA, the CDR3 is TGTGCCAGCAGTGAAGGGGGACTCACCGGAAGAGAAAAACTGTTTTTT. It encodes CASSEGGLTGREKLFF. The V and J genes are TRBV25-1 and TRBJ1-4, with TRBD1 as a possible D gene (5 bases). The CDR3 totals 16 residues. V lost 2 bases and J lost 8, with 18 bases in between. The germline V gene encodes CDR1 MGHDK and CDR2 SYGVNS. Full variable domain (remainder filled in from reference TRBV25-1 and TRBJ1-4): EADIYQTPRYLVIGTGKKITLECSQTMGHDKMYWYQQDPGMELHLIHYSYGVNSTEKGDLSSESTVSRIRTEHFPLTLESARPSHTSQYLCASSEGGLTGREKLFFGSGTQLSVL.

This clone was counted a single time. The chain couples TRBV9 to TRBJ2-7; possible D gene TRBD1, 5 bases. Germline V gives CDR1 SGDLS, CDR2 YYNGEE. Trimming cost V 4 bases and J 5 bases, with 10 bases left between them. The CDR3 runs to 12 residues. DNA for the CDR3: TGTGCCAGCAGCACAGGCATCGACGAGCAGTACTTC. This encodes CASSTGIDEQYF.

This clone appeared a single time. The chain couples TRBV10-2 to TRBJ2-1; D unresolved. Per germline, CDR1 WSHSY and CDR2 SAAADI. V shed 4 bases and J shed 5 bases, with 9 bases lying between them. The CDR3 is 13 amino acids. The CDR3, as DNA: TGCGCCAGCAGTGGACCACCCGACAATGAGCAGTTCTTC. Protein product: CASSGPPDNEQFF.

There are a few counts of this clone. The V call is TRBV2, the J call TRBJ2-2; D is perhaps TRBD2 (5 bases). Germline V gives CDR1 SNHLY, CDR2 FYNNEI. Trimming took 8 bases from V and 2 from J, leaving 24 bases between them. The CDR3 runs to 18 residues. The CDR3 protein is CASSPLNPSTVNTGELFF. Written as DNA, the CDR3 is TGTGCCAGCTCCCCCTTAAACCCTAGCACGGTTAACACCGGGGAGCTGTTTTTT.

The chain uses TRBV9 and TRBJ2-6, with D possibly TRBD1 on 6 matching bases. Germline V gene sequence: CDR1 SGDLS, CDR2 YYNGEE. The V and J ends lost 1 base and 0 bases respectively, with 11 bases between them. The CDR3 length is 17 residues. The CDR3 DNA is TGTGCCAGCAGCGTACTCGGGACAAACTCTGGGGCCAACGTCCTGACTTTC. It codes for CASSVLGTNSGANVLTF.